This T cell receptor (beta chain) was sequenced in a study of tumor and adjacent non-tumor tissue in lung cancer. Overall study: Histology: 12 adenocarcinoma, a couple of squamous cell carcinoma, 1 small cell lung cancer.

RNA was extracted from bulk tissue without any cell sorting. Three rounds of nested PCR, following a modified ARM-PCR protocol, produced the TCRbeta library. MiXCR, applied by TCRdb to the multiplex PCR reads, yields one record per CDR3 protein. The sample carries some 90,000 distinct CDR3 sequences, 61% recorded once. Regarding this clonotype: At one boundary the junction diverges from the germline segment, which might be a read error.

The source material was lung tumor tissue. This TCR was recovered from a man in his 70s with non-small cell lung cancer.

The CDR3 nucleotides are TGTACCAGCAGCCCGTCCCGAGGAGAGACCCAGTACTTC. This encodes CTSSPSRGETQYF. This chain connects TRBV5-4 to TRBJ2-5, with D uncertain. Germline V gene sequence: CDR1 SGHNT, CDR2 YYREEE (reference sequence). The CDR3 runs to 13 residues. Filled out from reference TRBV5-4 and TRBJ2-5, the complete variable domain reads ETGVTQSPTHLIKTRGQQVTLRCSSQSGHNTVSWYQQALGQGPQFIFQYYREEENGRGNFPPRFSGLQFPNYSSELNVNALELDDSALYLCTSSPSRGETQYFGPGTRLLVL.